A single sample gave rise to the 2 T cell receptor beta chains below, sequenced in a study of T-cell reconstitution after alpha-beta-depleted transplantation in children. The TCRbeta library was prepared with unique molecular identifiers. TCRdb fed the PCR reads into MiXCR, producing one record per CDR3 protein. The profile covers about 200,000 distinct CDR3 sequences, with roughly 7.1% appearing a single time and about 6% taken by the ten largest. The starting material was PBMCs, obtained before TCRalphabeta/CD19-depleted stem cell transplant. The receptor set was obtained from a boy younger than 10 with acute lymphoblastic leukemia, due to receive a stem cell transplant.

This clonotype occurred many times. CDR3 in amino acids: CASSLNLAALGQETQYF. The CDR3 bases are TGTGCCAGCAGCTTAAACTTGGCAGCCCTAGGACAAGAGACCCAGTACTTC. The V and J genes are TRBV11-2 and TRBJ2-5; D not resolved. The germline V gene encodes CDR1 SGHAT and CDR2 FQNNGV. The V end was cut by 2 bases, the J end by 2 bases, with 18 bases between. The CDR3 is 17 amino acids.

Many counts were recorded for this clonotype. CDR3 region: CASSTGGPVTDTQYF. The CDR3 nucleotides read TGCGCCAGCAGCACGGGGGGGCCAGTCACAGATACGCAGTATTTT. This chain joins TRBV5-1 and TRBJ2-3; 8 bases fit TRBD2. The CDR3 runs 15 residues. Per the germline V gene, CDR1 is SGHRS and CDR2 is YFSETQ. J gave up 2 bases and V 4 bases, and 6 bases lay outside the gene matches.